These 9 T cell receptor beta chains came from one sample sequenced in a study of identical twins. TCRdb independently ran MiXCR on the 5' RACE reads; one entry per CDR3 protein. The data hold 1.5 million to 2 million distinct CDR3 sequences, with around a third observed a single time. The sample taken for sequencing was cord blood. The receptors were sampled from a newborn girl in good health.

The J gene is TRBJ2-4, the V gene TRBV20-1; no definite D call. The DNA matches TRBJ2-7 better at its end, which makes the J call doubtful. Germline values: CDR1 DFQATT, CDR2 SNEGSKA (reference sequence). This CDR3 is built from 13 residues. This chain's CDR3 is CSAPPSPTYEQYF. The CDR3 bases are TGCAGTGCCCCCCCCAGCCCCACCTACGAGCAGTACTTC.

The chain joins TRBV27 to TRBJ2-3, with D perhaps TRBD1 or TRBD2 (5 bases each). Germline V gene data show CDR1 as MNHEY and CDR2 as SMNVEV (reference sequence). The germline V and J ends were trimmed by 5 bases and 1 base, with 16 bases remaining between them. The CDR3 runs to 16 residues. CDR3 sequence reads: CASSPRTGLGTDTQYF. The DNA for the CDR3 is TGTGCCAGCAGTCCGAGGACGGGGCTCGGCACAGATACGCAGTATTTT.

There are many counts of this clonotype. This sequence joins TRBV29-1 and TRBJ2-1; TRBD2 matches 8 bases. The CDR3 extends over 12 amino acids. J lost 8 bases, V lost 7 bases, and 7 bases had no gene match. In germline, CDR1 is SQVTM, CDR2 ANQGSEA. CDR3 nucleotide sequence: TGCAGCGGATTAGCGGGAAACGATGAGCAGTTCTTC. Translation gives CSGLAGNDEQFF.

V gene TRBV4-2 combines with J gene TRBJ1-4, with D possibly TRBD1 on 5 matching bases. V gave up 4 bases and J gave up 0 bases, with 15 bases separating them. Germline assignment: CDR1 LGHNA and CDR2 YNFKEQ. The CDR3 length is 17 residues. This CDR3 reads CASSPRSTGATNEKLFF. CDR3 sequence (DNA): TGTGCCAGCAGCCCACGATCGACGGGGGCAACTAATGAAAAACTGTTTTTT.

This clonotype was detected only a few times. The chain employs TRBV18 and TRBJ2-4; D is perhaps TRBD2 (5 bases). From germline, CDR1 is KGHSH and CDR2 LQKENI. This CDR3 has 14 amino acids. The V end was cut by 2 bases, the J end by 13 bases, with 18 bases between. The CDR3 loop is CASSPVALAGEQYF. In DNA, the CDR3 is TGTGCCAGCTCACCAGTCGCCCTAGCTGGGGAGCAGTACTTC.

This clonotype was recorded many times. The rearrangement uses TRBV29-1 and TRBJ2-3; D remains unclear. There are 12 residues in the CDR3. The germline CDR1 and CDR2 sequences are SQVTM and ANQGSEA. Trimming shortened V by 4 bases and J by 2 bases, and 7 bases separated the two germline ends. This chain's CDR3 is CSVGSFTDTQYF. The CDR3 region has the DNA TGCAGCGTTGGATCCTTCACAGATACGCAGTATTTT.

V is TRBV15 and J is TRBJ1-2; D might be TRBD1 (5 bases). V lost 0 bases and J 4 bases, leaving 9 bases between the germline ends. The V gene's germline CDR1 is LNHNV and CDR2 YYDKDF (reference sequence). The CDR3 runs to 14 residues. DNA of the CDR3: TGTGCCACCAGCAGAGATCTGGGGCCCTATGGCTACACCTTC. Protein product: CATSRDLGPYGYTF.

V is TRBV2 and J is TRBJ1-2; D is unclear. The V gene lost 6 bases and the J gene lost 7 bases, with 9 bases spanning the gap. This CDR3 region has 11 residues. Germline assignment: CDR1 SNHLY and CDR2 FYNNEI. The CDR3 DNA reads as TGTGCCAGCAGCCCCCTGGGTGGCTACACCTTC. Protein sequence: CASSPLGGYTF.

V and J are TRBV20-1 and TRBJ2-7; 11 positions agree with TRBD2. V lost 6 bases to trimming and J lost 1 base; unmatched junction nucleotides: 5. Per the germline V gene, CDR1 is DFQATT and CDR2 is SNEGSKA (reference sequence). This CDR3 has 14 amino acids. The CDR3 bases are TGCAGTGCAAGGGGACTAGCGGAGTCCTACGAGCAGTACTTC. Its protein product is CSARGLAESYEQYF.